This is a list of T cell receptor beta chains from one sample in a study of circulating CD8 cells and anti-PD-1 response in melanoma. One entry per CDR3 protein, called by TCRdb with MiXCR from the reads. Altogether 1,200 or so distinct CDR3 sequences are present, roughly 6.3% being singletons, with the ten largest covering approximately 16%. Material: CD8+ T cells from PBMCs, obtained at baseline or after one month of anti-PD-1 therapy (not recorded which). Source of these receptors: a human donor with melanoma. Each CDR3 is given with its conserved first and last residue. The order of the fields is V gene, J gene, clone size, D gene, CDR3 DNA, CDR3 protein. D genes are given only for firm matches. Size is omitted from some rows. Given values are once, few, many or a class for expanded clones.

>TRBV11-2|TRBJ2-3|medium-sized|NA
TGTGCCAGCAGCTTGGGCCCCGTGCCGACAGATACGCAGTATTTT
CASSLGPVPTDTQYF
>TRBV5-1|TRBJ2-7|medium-sized|NA
TGCGCCAGCAGCTTGGGTGGCCACGAGCAGTACTTC
CASSLGGHEQYF
>TRBV27|TRBJ2-1|medium-sized|NA
TGTGCCAGCAGTTGGGCCGCGACCGGTAATGAGCAGTTCTTC
CASSWAATGNEQFF
>TRBV27|TRBJ2-1|medium-sized|NA
TGTGCCAGCAGTTTATCGGTAGGGTACAATGAGCAGTTCTTC
CASSLSVGYNEQFF
>TRBV28|TRBJ1-1|medium-sized|NA
TGTGCCAGCAGTTTCCCAGAAACCGCCCCCATGAACACTGAAGCTTTCTTT
CASSFPETAPMNTEAFF
>TRBV7-9|TRBJ1-1|medium-sized|NA
TGTGCCAGCAGCCCACAGGGAGACACTGAAGCTTTCTTT
CASSPQGDTEAFF
>TRBV4-3|TRBJ1-1|medium-sized|NA
TGCGCCAGCAGCAAAGTTGGGGGCAAGAACACTGAAGCTTTCTTT
CASSKVGGKNTEAFF
>TRBV14|TRBJ2-1|medium-sized|NA
TGTGCCAGCAGCCAGCTTACAGGGACTAAGACCAATGAGCAGTTCTTC
CASSQLTGTKTNEQFF
>TRBV19|TRBJ1-5|large|NA
TGTGCCAGTAGTATTTTTGGCGGCTCGGGGCAGCCCCAGCATTTT
CASSIFGGSGQPQHF
>TRBV24-1|TRBJ2-1|medium-sized|TRBD2
TGTGCCACCAGTGATACAGGGACTAGCGGGATCGCTGAGCAGTTCTTC
CATSDTGTSGIAEQFF
>TRBV30|TRBJ1-2|medium-sized|TRBD1
TGTGCCTGGAGGCCACAGGGGGACCCTTTCGGCTACACCTTC
CAWRPQGDPFGYTF
>TRBV23-1|TRBJ1-5|medium-sized|NA
TGCGCCAGCAGTCAATCCCGGGATGTGGGCAGGGCGGGCAATCAGCCCCAGCATTTT
CASSQSRDVGRAGNQPQHF
>TRBV2|TRBJ2-2|NA|TRBD1
TGTGCCAGCAGCCAGGGGGACAGGGAGCTGTTTTTT
CASSQGDRELFF
>TRBV5-6|TRBJ2-3|large|TRBD1
TGTGCCAGCAGCTACGACAGGGTAGATACGCAGTATTTT
CASSYDRVDTQYF
>TRBV9|TRBJ2-7|medium-sized|TRBD1
TGTGCCAGCAGCGTAGGTCAGGGGGCGTCCTACGAGCAGTACTTC
CASSVGQGASYEQYF
>TRBV24-1|TRBJ2-1|large|TRBD2
TGTGCCACCACTAGCGGGGGGGCCCGGAGTGAGCAGTTCTTC
CATTSGGARSEQFF
>TRBV4-1|TRBJ1-1|medium-sized|NA
TGCGCCAGCAGCCACCCGGGATACACTGAAGCTTTCTTT
CASSHPGYTEAFF
>TRBV15|TRBJ2-7|medium-sized|NA
TGTGCCACCAGTTACGGGGGCCTCTACGAGCAGTACTTC
CATSYGGLYEQYF
>TRBV7-9|TRBJ2-3|large|TRBD1
TGTGCCAGCAGCTTAGTGGACAGGGCTCCCACAGATACGCAGTATTTT
CASSLVDRAPTDTQYF
>TRBV12-5|TRBJ2-7|medium-sized|NA
TGTGCTAGTGGTTTGGTACAGGACGGAACAGCATACGAGCAGTACTTC
CASGLVQDGTAYEQYF
>TRBV28|TRBJ2-1|NA|NA
TGTGCCAGCAGTTTCCGGGAGCAGTTCTTC
CASSFREQFF
>TRBV28|TRBJ1-2|medium-sized|TRBD1
TGTGCCAGCAGTTTAACCGGGACAGGGGGTGGCTACACCTTC
CASSLTGTGGGYTF
>TRBV30|TRBJ1-2|medium-sized|NA
TGTGCCTGGACCAAGTCGTCAGTTCGCGGCTACACCTTC
CAWTKSSVRGYTF
>TRBV7-2|TRBJ2-1|medium-sized|NA
TGTGCCAGCAGCTTCAGCAATGAGCAGTTCTTC
CASSFSNEQFF
>TRBV14|TRBJ2-1|once|NA
TGTGCCAGCAGCCAAGATAGGGCTACCGGGATTGTTGCCTGCAATGAGCAGTTCTTC
CASSQDRATGIVACNEQFF
>TRBV3-1|TRBJ2-3|medium-sized|NA
TGTGCCAGCAGCGGCGTCTTGACAGAAGAGTATTTT
CASSGVLTEEYF
>TRBV19|TRBJ2-7|large|NA
TGTGCCAGTAGTACCGGCGGGACAGCTATCTACGAGCAGTACTTC
CASSTGGTAIYEQYF
>TRBV12-3/TRBV12-4|TRBJ1-1|medium-sized|TRBD1
TGTGCCAGCAGTTTGGGGGACAGGGAGATTACTGAAGCTTTCTTT
CASSLGDREITEAFF
>TRBV19|TRBJ2-3|large|NA
TGTGCCAGTAGTCTTAAAAGGGACTGGGAGAATTTT
CASSLKRDWENF
>TRBV4-2|TRBJ2-1|medium-sized|TRBD2
TGTGCCAGCAGCGCCCGCCCGGGACTAGAGGTCTCCTACAATGAGCAGTTCTTC
CASSARPGLEVSYNEQFF
>TRBV5-1|TRBJ1-1|medium-sized|NA
TGCGCCAGCAGCTCGGGAGAAGCTTTCTTT
CASSSGEAFF
>TRBV28|TRBJ1-2|medium-sized|TRBD1
TGTGCCAGCAGCCCTGATTATAGGACAGGCAATTATGGCTACACCTTC
CASSPDYRTGNYGYTF
>TRBV6-5|TRBJ1-1|large|NA
TGTGCCAGCAGTTACGGGGAAGGCACTGAAGCTTTCTTT
CASSYGEGTEAFF
>TRBV12-3/TRBV12-4|TRBJ2-1|few|TRBD1
TGTGCCAGCAGCTGGAACCCTGGACAGGGGCTTTTCGGTGAGCAGTTCTTC
CASSWNPGQGLFGEQFF
>TRBV24-1|TRBJ2-7|NA|NA
TGTGCCACCAGTGAAGGCTACGAGCAGTACTTC
CATSEGYEQYF
>TRBV7-9|TRBJ1-6|large|NA
TGTGCCAGCAGCACCCATGATCGGACGGGAGTGGGTTCACCCCTCCACTTT
CASSTHDRTGVGSPLHF
>TRBV28|TRBJ2-1|medium-sized|NA
TGTGCCAGCAGGCCAGACAGCTACAATGAGCAGTTCTTC
CASRPDSYNEQFF
>TRBV6-1|TRBJ2-1|NA|TRBD1
TGTGCCGGGGGACAGGGAATAACTGATGAGCAGTTCTTC
CAGGQGITDEQFF
>TRBV7-2|TRBJ2-1|large|TRBD2
TGTGCCAGGTCGCGGGAGTTCTTGGGCAATGAGCAGTTCTTC
CARSREFLGNEQFF
>TRBV30|TRBJ2-1|medium-sized|NA
TGTGCCTGGAGGCAGGTTAGCTCCTACAATGAGCAGTTCTTC
CAWRQVSSYNEQFF
>TRBV7-9|TRBJ1-2|medium-sized|NA
TGTGCCAGCAGCTTGGCTGGTGGCTACACCTTC
CASSLAGGYTF
>TRBV28|TRBJ2-7|medium-sized|TRBD1
TGTGCCAGCAGTTGGGACAGGGAAAGGGTATTC
CASSWDRERVF
>TRBV28|TRBJ2-7|large|NA
TGTGCCAGCAGCGCACCCTACGAGCAGTACTTC
CASSAPYEQYF
>TRBV20-1|TRBJ1-1|NA|TRBD1
TGTAGTGCTAGAGATTTGGACAGGCAGAACACTGAAGCTTTCTTT
CSARDLDRQNTEAFF